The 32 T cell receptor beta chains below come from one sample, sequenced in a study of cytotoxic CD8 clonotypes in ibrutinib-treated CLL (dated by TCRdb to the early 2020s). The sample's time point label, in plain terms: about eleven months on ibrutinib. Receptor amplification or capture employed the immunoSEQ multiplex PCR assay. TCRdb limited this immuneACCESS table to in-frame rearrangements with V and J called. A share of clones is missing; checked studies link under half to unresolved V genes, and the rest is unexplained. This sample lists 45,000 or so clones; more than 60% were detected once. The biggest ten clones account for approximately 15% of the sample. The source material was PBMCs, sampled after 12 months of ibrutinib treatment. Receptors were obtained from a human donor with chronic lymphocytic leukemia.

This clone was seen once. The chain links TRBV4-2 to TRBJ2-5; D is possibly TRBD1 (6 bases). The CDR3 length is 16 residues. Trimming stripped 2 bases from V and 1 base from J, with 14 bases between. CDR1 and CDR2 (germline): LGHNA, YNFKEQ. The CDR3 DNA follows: TGTGCCAGCAGCCAACGACAAACAGGGACCCAAGAGACCCAGTACTTC. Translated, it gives CASSQRQTGTQETQYF.

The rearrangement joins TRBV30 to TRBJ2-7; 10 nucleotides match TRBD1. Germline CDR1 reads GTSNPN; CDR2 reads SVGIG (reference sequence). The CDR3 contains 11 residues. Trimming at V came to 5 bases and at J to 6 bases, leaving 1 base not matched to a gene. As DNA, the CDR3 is TGTGCCTGGGGGACAGGGGTCGAGCAGTACTTC. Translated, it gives CAWGTGVEQYF.

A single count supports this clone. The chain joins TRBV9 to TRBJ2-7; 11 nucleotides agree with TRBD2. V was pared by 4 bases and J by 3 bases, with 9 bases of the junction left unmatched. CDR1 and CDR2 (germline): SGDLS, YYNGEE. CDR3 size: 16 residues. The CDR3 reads CASSPLGGTSGYEQYF. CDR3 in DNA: TGTGCCAGCAGCCCCCTTGGGGGGACTAGCGGCTACGAGCAGTACTTC.

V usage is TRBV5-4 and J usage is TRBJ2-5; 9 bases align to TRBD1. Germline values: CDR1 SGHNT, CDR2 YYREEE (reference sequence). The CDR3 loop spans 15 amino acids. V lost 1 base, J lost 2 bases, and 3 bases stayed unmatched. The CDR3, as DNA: TGTGCCAGCAGCTTGACAGGGGGCATTCAAGAGACCCAGTACTTC. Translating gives CASSLTGGIQETQYF.

In nucleotides, the CDR3 is TGCGCCAGCAGCTTGGAGGCAGGGACCTACAATGAGCAGTTCTTC. As protein: CASSLEAGTYNEQFF. The J gene is TRBJ2-1, the V gene TRBV5-1, with D maybe TRBD1 (5 bases). V gave up 0 bases and J gave up 2 bases, with 9 bases separating them. Germline lookup yields CDR1 SGHRS and CDR2 YFSETQ. CDR3 size: 15 residues.

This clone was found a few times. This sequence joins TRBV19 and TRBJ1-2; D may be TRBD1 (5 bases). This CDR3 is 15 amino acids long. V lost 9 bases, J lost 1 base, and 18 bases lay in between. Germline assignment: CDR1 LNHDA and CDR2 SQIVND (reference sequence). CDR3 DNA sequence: TGTGCCAGCCACTCAACAGGAGTTCTTAACTATGGCTACACCTTC. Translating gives CASHSTGVLNYGYTF.

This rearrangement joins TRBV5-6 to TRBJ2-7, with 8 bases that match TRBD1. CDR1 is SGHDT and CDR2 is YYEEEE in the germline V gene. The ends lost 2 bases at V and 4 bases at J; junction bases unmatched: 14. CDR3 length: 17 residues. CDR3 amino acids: CASSLVTPGQGRYEQYF. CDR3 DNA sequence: TGTGCCAGCAGCTTAGTGACTCCCGGACAGGGAAGGTACGAGCAGTACTTC.

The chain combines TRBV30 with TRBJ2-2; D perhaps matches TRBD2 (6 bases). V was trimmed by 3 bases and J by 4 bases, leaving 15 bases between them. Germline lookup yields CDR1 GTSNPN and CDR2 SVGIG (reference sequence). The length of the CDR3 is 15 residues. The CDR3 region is CAWSHRLGGTGELFF. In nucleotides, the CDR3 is TGTGCCTGGAGCCACCGTCTCGGGGGCACCGGGGAGCTGTTTTTT.

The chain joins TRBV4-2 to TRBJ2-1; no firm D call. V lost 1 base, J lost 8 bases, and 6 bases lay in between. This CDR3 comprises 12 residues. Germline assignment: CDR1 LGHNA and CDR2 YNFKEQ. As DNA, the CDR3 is TGTGCCAGCAGCCAAGGCCGGGATGAGCAGTTCTTC. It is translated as CASSQGRDEQFF.

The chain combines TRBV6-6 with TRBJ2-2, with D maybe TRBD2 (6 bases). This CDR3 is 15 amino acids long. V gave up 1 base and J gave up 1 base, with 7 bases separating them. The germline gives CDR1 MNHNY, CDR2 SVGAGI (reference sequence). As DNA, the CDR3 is TGTGCCAGCAGTTACTTGCGGGGGAACACCGGGGAGCTGTTTTTT. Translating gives CASSYLRGNTGELFF.

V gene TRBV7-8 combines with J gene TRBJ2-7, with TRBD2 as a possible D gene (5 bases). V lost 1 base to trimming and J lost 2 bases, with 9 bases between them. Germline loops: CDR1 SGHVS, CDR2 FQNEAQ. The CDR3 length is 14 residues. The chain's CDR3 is CASSLGVGAYEQYF. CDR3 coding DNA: TGTGCCAGCAGCTTAGGTGTGGGAGCCTACGAGCAGTACTTC.

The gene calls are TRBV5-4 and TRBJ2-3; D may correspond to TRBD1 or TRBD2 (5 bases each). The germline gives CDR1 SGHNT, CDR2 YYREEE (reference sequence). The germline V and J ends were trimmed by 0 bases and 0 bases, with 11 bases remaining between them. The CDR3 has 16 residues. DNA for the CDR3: TGTGCCAGCAGCTTGGGTGGGACCAGGAGCACAGATACGCAGTATTTT. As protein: CASSLGGTRSTDTQYF.

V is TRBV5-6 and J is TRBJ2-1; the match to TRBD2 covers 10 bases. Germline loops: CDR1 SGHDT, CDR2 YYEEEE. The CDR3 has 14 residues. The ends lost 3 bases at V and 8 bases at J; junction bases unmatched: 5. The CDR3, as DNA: TGTGCCAGCAGCTGGTCCGGGACTAGCGATGAGCAGTTCTTC. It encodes CASSWSGTSDEQFF.

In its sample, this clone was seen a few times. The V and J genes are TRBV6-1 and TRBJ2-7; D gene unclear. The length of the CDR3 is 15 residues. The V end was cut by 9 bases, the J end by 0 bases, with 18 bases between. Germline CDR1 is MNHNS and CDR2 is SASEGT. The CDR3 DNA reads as TGTGCCAGTAGAGCAATGGGCCTCCTCTCCTACGAGCAGTACTTC. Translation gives CASRAMGLLSYEQYF.

The CDR3 spells CASGPTVSTDTQYF. CDR3 nucleotide sequence: TGTGCTAGTGGCCCGACAGTAAGCACAGATACGCAGTATTTT. The J gene is TRBJ2-3, the V gene TRBV12-5; possibly TRBD1 for D (5 bases). V dropped 6 bases and J dropped 0 bases, with 10 bases sitting between them. Germline V gene sequence: CDR1 LGHNT, CDR2 FRNRAP. The CDR3 spans 14 residues.

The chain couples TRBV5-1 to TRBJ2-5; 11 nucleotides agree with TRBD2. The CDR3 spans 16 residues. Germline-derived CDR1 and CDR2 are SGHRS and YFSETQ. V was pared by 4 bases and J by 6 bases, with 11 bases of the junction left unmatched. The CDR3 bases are TGCGCCAGCAGCCGCGGGACTAGCGGTCCTGTGCAGACCCAGTACTTC. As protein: CASSRGTSGPVQTQYF.

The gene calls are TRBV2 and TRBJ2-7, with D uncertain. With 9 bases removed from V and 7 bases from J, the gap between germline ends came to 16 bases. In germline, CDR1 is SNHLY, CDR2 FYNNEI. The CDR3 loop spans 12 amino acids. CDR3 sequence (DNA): TGTGCCAGTCAGACGAACGAGCGTGAGCAGTACTTC. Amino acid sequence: CASQTNEREQYF.

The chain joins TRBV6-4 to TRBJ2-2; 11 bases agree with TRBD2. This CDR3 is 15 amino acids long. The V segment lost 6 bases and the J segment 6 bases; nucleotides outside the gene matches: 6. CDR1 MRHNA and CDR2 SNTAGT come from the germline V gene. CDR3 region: CASSFLAGGSGELFF. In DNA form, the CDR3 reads TGTGCCAGCAGCTTCCTAGCGGGAGGCTCCGGGGAGCTGTTTTTT.

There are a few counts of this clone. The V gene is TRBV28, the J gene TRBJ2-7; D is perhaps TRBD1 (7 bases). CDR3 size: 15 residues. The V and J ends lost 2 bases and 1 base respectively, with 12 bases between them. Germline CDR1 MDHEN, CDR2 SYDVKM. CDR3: CASSLGPGGSYEQYF. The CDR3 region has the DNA TGTGCCAGCAGTTTAGGTCCAGGGGGGTCCTACGAGCAGTACTTC.

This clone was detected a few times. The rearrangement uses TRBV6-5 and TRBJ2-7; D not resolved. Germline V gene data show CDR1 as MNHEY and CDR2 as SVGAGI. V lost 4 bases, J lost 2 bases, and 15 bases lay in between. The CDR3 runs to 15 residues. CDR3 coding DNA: TGTGCCAGCAGTTTTGACGGAGCAAAGACCTACGAGCAGTACTTC. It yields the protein CASSFDGAKTYEQYF.

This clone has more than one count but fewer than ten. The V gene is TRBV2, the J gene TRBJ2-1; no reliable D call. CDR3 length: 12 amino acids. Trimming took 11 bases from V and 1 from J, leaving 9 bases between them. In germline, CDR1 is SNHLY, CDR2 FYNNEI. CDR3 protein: CAAAQSYNEQFF. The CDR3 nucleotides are TGTGCCGCGGCACAATCCTACAATGAGCAGTTCTTC.

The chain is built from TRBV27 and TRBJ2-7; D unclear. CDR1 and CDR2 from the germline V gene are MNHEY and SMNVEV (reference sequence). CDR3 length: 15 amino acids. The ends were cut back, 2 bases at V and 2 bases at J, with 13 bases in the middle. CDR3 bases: TGTGCCAGCAGTTTAATCGCTAGACTCACCTACGAGCAGTACTTC. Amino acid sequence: CASSLIARLTYEQYF.

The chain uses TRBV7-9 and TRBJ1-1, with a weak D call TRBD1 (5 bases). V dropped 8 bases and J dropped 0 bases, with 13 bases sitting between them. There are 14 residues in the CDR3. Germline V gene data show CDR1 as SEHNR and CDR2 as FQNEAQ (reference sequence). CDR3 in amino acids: CASWTGLLNTEAFF. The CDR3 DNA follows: TGTGCCAGCTGGACGGGACTCCTGAACACTGAAGCTTTCTTT.

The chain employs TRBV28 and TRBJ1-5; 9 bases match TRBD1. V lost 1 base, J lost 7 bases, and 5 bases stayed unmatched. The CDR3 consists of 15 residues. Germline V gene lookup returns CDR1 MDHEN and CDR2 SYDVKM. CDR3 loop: CASSLSQGARQPQHF. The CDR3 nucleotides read TGTGCCAGCAGTTTATCACAGGGGGCAAGGCAGCCCCAGCATTTT.

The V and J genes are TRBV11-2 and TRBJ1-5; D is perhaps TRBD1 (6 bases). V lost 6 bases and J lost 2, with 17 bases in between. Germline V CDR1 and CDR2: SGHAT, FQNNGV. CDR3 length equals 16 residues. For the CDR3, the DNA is TGTGCCAGCAGTCCCGCGGGGGGCGCGGGCAATCAGCCCCAGCATTTT. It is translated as CASSPAGGAGNQPQHF.

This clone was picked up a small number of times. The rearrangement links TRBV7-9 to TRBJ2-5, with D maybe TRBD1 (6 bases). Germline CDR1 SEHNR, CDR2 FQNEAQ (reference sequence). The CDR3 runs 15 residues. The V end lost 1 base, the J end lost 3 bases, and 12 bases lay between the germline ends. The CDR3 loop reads CASSLGQGLKETQYF. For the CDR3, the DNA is TGTGCCAGCAGCTTAGGGCAGGGGTTAAAAGAGACCCAGTACTTC.

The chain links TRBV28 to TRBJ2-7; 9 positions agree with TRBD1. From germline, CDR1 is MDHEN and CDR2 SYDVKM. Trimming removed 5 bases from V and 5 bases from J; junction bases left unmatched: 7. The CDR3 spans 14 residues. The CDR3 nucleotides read TGTGCCAGCAGTAGACAGGGGGTAAGAAACGAGCAGTACTTC. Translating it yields CASSRQGVRNEQYF.

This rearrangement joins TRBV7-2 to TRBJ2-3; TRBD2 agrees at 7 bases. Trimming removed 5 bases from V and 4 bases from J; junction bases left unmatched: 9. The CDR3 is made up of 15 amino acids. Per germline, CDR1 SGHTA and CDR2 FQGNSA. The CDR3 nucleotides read TGTGCCAGCAGCAAACGGGAGGCTTTGGCAGATACGCAGTATTTT. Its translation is CASSKREALADTQYF.

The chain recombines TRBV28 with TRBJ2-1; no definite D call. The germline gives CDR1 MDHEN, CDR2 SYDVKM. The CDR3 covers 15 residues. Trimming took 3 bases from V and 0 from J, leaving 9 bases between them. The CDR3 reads CASSFRPVSYNEQFF. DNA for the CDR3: TGTGCCAGCAGTTTCCGACCGGTCTCCTACAATGAGCAGTTCTTC.

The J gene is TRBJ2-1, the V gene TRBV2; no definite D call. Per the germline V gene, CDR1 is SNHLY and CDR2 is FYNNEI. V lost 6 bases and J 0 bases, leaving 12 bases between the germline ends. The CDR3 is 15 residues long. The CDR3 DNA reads TGTGCCAGCAGCCCCCAGACGAGCTCCTACAATGAGCAGTTCTTC. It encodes CASSPQTSSYNEQFF.

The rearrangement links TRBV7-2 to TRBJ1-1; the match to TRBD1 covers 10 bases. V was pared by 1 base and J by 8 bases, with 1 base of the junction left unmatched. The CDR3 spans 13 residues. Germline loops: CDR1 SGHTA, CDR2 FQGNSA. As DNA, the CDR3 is TGTGCCAGCAGCTTAGGGACAGGGGGAGAAGCTTTCTTT. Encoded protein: CASSLGTGGEAFF. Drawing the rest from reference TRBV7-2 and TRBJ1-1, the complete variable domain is GAGVSQSPSNKVTEKGKDVELRCDPISGHTALYWYRQSLGQGLEFLIYFQGNSAPDKSGLPSDRFSAERTGGSVSTLTIQRTQQEDSAVYLCASSLGTGGEAFFGQGTRLTVV.

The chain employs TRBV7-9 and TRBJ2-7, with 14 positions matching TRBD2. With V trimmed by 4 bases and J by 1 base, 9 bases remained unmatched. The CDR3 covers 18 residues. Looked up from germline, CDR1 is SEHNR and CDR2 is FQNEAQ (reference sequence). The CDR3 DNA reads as TGTGCCAGCAGCTCATTCGGGACTAGCGGGAGACATTCCTACGAGCAGTACTTC. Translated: CASSSFGTSGRHSYEQYF.